One and the same sample provided the 17 T cell receptor beta chains below, sequenced in a study of T cell responses to AZD1222 COVID-19 vaccine. The method was immunoSEQ multiplex PCR; TCRdb's version includes in-frame clones alone and lacks a portion of them. The sample holds fewer than 180,000 clones, around 90% seen once. Sequencing used peripheral blood, obtained 28 days after the second AZD1222 dose. These receptors were collected from an adult who received the AZD1222 COVID-19 vaccine.

V and J are TRBV27 and TRBJ2-2; 8 nucleotides agree with TRBD2. The CDR3 sequence is 17 residues long. The V and J ends lost 7 bases and 0 bases, in that order; junction bases with no gene match: 10. Germline V gene lookup returns CDR1 MNHEY and CDR2 SMNVEV (reference sequence). The CDR3 nucleotides are TGTGCCAGCACCTTCGTTGGGGGACTAGCGAACACCGGGGAGCTGTTTTTT. Encoded protein: CASTFVGGLANTGELFF.

V is TRBV5-1 and J is TRBJ2-2; 9 nucleotides align to TRBD2. V shed 1 base, J shed 4 bases, and the junction held 8 bases outside the gene matches. Germline values: CDR1 SGHRS, CDR2 YFSETQ. This CDR3 comprises 17 residues. CDR3 in DNA: TGCGCCAGCAGCTTGCTCCCCGAGACTAGCGGCACCGGGGAGCTGTTTTTT. It yields the protein CASSLLPETSGTGELFF.

This clone appeared once. This sequence joins TRBV7-9 and TRBJ2-3, with a possible D match to TRBD2 (6 bases). Deletions cut 5 bases from V and 3 bases from J, with 15 bases between. This CDR3 is 15 amino acids long. The V gene's germline CDR1 is SEHNR and CDR2 FQNEAQ (reference sequence). The CDR3 nucleotides read TGTGCCAGCAGCGGACTCGCGGGGCGGACAGATACGCAGTATTTT. Translation gives CASSGLAGRTDTQYF.

The rearrangement uses TRBV24-1 and TRBJ1-1; D unclear. CDR3 length equals 14 residues. Trimming took off 4 bases at V and 4 bases at J, with 12 bases between the two ends. Germline values: CDR1 KGHDR, CDR2 SFDVKD. The CDR3: CATSDADGGTEAFF. Written as DNA, the CDR3 is TGTGCCACCAGTGACGCGGACGGAGGCACTGAAGCTTTCTTT.

This clone was counted once. CDR3 coding DNA: TGTGCCAGCAGCTTAGCGGGAGGGCCTTACGAGCAGTACTTC. It yields the protein CASSLAGGPYEQYF. The chain carries TRBV7-2 and TRBJ2-7, with TRBD2 identical over 7 bases. There are 14 residues in the CDR3. The V gene's germline CDR1 is SGHTA and CDR2 FQGNSA. Germline trimming cut 0 bases from V and 4 bases from J; bases unmatched to any gene: 3.

This chain connects TRBV19 to TRBJ1-1; 11 bases line up with TRBD1. This CDR3 region has 15 residues. J lost 5 bases, V lost 1 base, and 3 bases had no gene match. CDR1 LNHDA and CDR2 SQIVND come from the germline V gene (reference sequence). The CDR3 sequence is CASSIVGQGATEAFF. CDR3 in DNA: TGTGCCAGTAGTATAGTTGGACAGGGGGCGACTGAAGCTTTCTTT.

The J gene is TRBJ2-1, the V gene TRBV10-1, with a weak D call TRBD2 (6 bases). Germline V CDR1 and CDR2: WNHNN, SYGVQD (reference sequence). Trimming left V 3 bases short and J 6 bases short, with 12 bases between. The CDR3 length is 14 residues. The CDR3, as DNA: TGCGCCAGCAGTGAAGGGACTTCAACCAATGAGCAGTTCTTC. It translates to CASSEGTSTNEQFF.

V and J are TRBV27 and TRBJ1-6; tentative D call: TRBD1 (5 bases). Germline V CDR1 and CDR2: MNHEY, SMNVEV (reference sequence). V was trimmed by 6 bases and J by 5 bases, leaving 26 bases between them. This CDR3 is 19 amino acids long. CDR3: CASRGVWGSLGVNNSPLHF. Written as DNA, the CDR3 is TGTGCCAGCAGGGGGGTCTGGGGCAGTTTGGGCGTAAATAATTCACCCCTCCACTTT.

DNA for the CDR3: TGTGCCAGCAGCTTGACGGGGAACATGGTTCAGCCCCAGCATTTT. This gives the protein CASSLTGNMVQPQHF. The V and J genes are TRBV5-8 and TRBJ1-5; D unclear. CDR1 is SGHTS and CDR2 is YDEGEE in the germline V gene. V shed 1 base and J shed 6 bases, with 14 bases lying between them. CDR3 length: 15 amino acids.

For this clone: An end of the junction differs from the germline gene, which may be a read error. V gene TRBV6-2 or TRBV6-3 combines with J gene TRBJ1-2; D is undetermined. Germline-derived CDR1 and CDR2 are MNHEY and SVGEGT. The CDR3 spans 15 residues. This chain's CDR3 is CASTYRYPSIYGYTF. Here the CDR3 DNA reads TGTGCCAGCACTTACCGGTACCCATCTATCTATGGCTACACCTTC.

The rearrangement links TRBV24-1 to TRBJ2-7; tentatively, D is TRBD1 (5 bases). V lost 10 bases and J lost 2, with 17 bases in between. This CDR3 region has 14 residues. Germline V gives CDR1 KGHDR, CDR2 SFDVKD. The CDR3 DNA is TGTGCCACTCATTCTGGCCGACAGACCTACGAGCAGTACTTC. It codes for CATHSGRQTYEQYF.

This clone turned up a few times. The chain couples TRBV6-1 to TRBJ2-7; 8 nucleotides agree with TRBD1. CDR1 and CDR2 from the germline V gene are MNHNS and SASEGT. V was pared by 1 base and J by 3 bases, with 2 bases of the junction left unmatched. The length of the CDR3 is 14 residues. CDR3 sequence (DNA): TGTGCCAGCAGTGAAGGAGACAGGGGCTACGAGCAGTACTTC. As protein: CASSEGDRGYEQYF.

V usage is TRBV5-1 and J usage is TRBJ2-7; the match to TRBD2 covers 14 bases. V shed 5 bases and J 2 bases; nucleotides not matched to a gene: 12. The germline V gene encodes CDR1 SGHRS and CDR2 YFSETQ. This CDR3 region has 18 residues. The CDR3 loop reads CASRGVTSGRASPYEQYF. DNA for the CDR3: TGCGCCAGCAGGGGGGTGACTAGCGGGAGGGCCAGTCCCTACGAGCAGTACTTC. Together with reference TRBV5-1 and TRBJ2-7, the CDR3 gives the full variable domain: KAGVTQTPRYLIKTRGQQVTLSCSPISGHRSVSWYQQTPGQGLQFLFEYFSETQRNKGNFPGRFSGRQFSNSRSEMNVSTLELGDSALYLCASRGVTSGRASPYEQYFGPGTRLTVT.

The CDR3 DNA sequence: TGTGCCTGGAGTGTACTGGGGGACGGGGAAGCTTTCTTT. It specifies CAWSVLGDGEAFF. This chain connects TRBV30 to TRBJ1-1; D may be TRBD1 (5 bases). Germline-derived CDR1 and CDR2 are GTSNPN and SVGIG (reference sequence). Trimming removed 0 bases from V and 8 bases from J, with 13 bases in between. The CDR3 is 13 residues long.

This chain uses TRBV3-1 (or the pseudogene TRBV3-2) with TRBJ2-5; D is undetermined. V was pared by 0 bases and J by 4 bases, with 15 bases between. CDR1 and CDR2 from the germline V gene are LGHDT and YNNKEL (reference sequence). The CDR3 has 16 residues. The CDR3, as DNA: TGTGCCAGCAGCCAAGAATCCCAGCGTCGATCAGAGACCCAGTACTTC. It encodes CASSQESQRRSETQYF.

This chain connects TRBV5-1 to TRBJ2-1; 11 nucleotides line up with TRBD2. Germline V CDR1 and CDR2: SGHRS, YFSETQ. V gave up 6 bases and J gave up 7 bases; unmatched junction bases: 12. The CDR3 is 16 amino acids. CDR3 bases: TGCGCCAGCAAGAATTCTAGCGGGAGGCTACAGAATGAGCAGTTCTTC. Its translation is CASKNSSGRLQNEQFF.

The chain joins TRBV19 to TRBJ1-2; D is unclear. Germline CDR1 and CDR2: LNHDA and SQIVND (reference sequence). There are 14 residues in the CDR3. V shed 1 base and J shed 2 bases, with 8 bases lying between them. The CDR3 protein is CASSIGPLNYGYTF. CDR3 DNA sequence: TGTGCCAGTAGTATAGGGCCGCTGAACTATGGCTACACCTTC.